The sequence of this T cell receptor (beta chain) was determined in a study of a mutant IDH1 vaccine in newly diagnosed glioma. Study background: Vaccines began 4-6 weeks after radiotherapy alone, or with temozolomide cycles. Treated patients were around 60% male, 37.5% female, mean age about 41 years.

Looked up from germline, CDR1 is SGHTA and CDR2 is FQGTGA. CDR3 length: 15 amino acids. The V end lost 5 bases, the J end lost 6 bases, and 19 bases lay between the germline ends. The time point here: week 11, during vaccination. Vaccination comprised doses that each held 300 ug of mutant IDH1 20-mer peptide, plus topical imiquimod. New WHO grade 3 or 4 astrocytomas that were IDH1-mutant and ATRX-lost occurred in the donors. Worth noting for this clone: Its antigen is unidentified.

Assay: immunoSEQ multiplex PCR; the TCRdb copy retains only in-frame clones and omits some. The sample carries fewer than 75,000 clones, roughly 84% recorded once. The receptor was derived from a woman between 50 and 59 years old with glioma. This material consisted of PBMCs, taken from a glioma patient whose treatment included an IDH1 peptide vaccine. The chain has TRBV7-3 and TRBJ1-1, with D possibly matching TRBD1 (5 bases). Here the CDR3 reads CASSPGSGEVAEAFF. For the CDR3, the DNA is TGTGCCAGCAGCCCGGGGTCGGGGGAAGTCGCTGAAGCTTTCTTT.